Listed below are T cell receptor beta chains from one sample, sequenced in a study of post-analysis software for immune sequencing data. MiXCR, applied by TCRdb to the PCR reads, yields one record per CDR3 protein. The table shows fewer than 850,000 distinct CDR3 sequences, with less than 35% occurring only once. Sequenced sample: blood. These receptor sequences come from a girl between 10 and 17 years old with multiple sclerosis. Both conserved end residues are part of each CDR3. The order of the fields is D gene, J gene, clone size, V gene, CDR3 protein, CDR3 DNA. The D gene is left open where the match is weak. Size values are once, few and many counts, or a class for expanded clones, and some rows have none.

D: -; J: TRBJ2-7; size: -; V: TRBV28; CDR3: CASHPRASAIYEQYF; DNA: TGTGCCAGCCATCCCCGAGCTAGCGCTATCTACGAGCAGTACTTC
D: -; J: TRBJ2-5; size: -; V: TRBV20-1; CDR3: CSATTTGWEQETQYF; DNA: TGCAGTGCTACCACAACAGGGTGGGAACAAGAGACCCAGTACTTC
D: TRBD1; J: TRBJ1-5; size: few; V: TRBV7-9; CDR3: CASSSAGQGMGQPQHF; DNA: TGTGCCAGCAGCTCGGCGGGACAGGGTATGGGTCAGCCCCAGCATTTT
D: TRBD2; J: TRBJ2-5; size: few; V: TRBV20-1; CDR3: CSAINLPSGEWEETQYF; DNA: TGCAGTGCTATCAACTTACCTAGCGGGGAGTGGGAAGAGACCCAGTACTTC
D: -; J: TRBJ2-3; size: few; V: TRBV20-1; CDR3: CSAGLARRADTQYF; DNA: TGCAGTGCTGGATTAGCCCGCCGGGCAGATACGCAGTATTTT
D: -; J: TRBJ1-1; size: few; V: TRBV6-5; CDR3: CASSSTANTEAFF; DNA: TGTGCCAGCAGCTCAACTGCGAACACTGAAGCTTTCTTT
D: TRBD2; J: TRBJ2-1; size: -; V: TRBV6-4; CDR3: CASTSRLAGDESNEQFF; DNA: TGTGCCAGCACTTCGCGGCTAGCGGGAGATGAGAGCAATGAGCAGTTCTTC
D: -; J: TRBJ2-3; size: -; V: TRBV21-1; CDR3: CASSTQRTPYTDTQYF; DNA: TGTGCCAGCAGCACCCAGCGGACACCATACACAGATACGCAGTATTTT
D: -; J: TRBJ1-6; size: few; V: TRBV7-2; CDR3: CASSLVPSSYNSPLHF; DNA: TGTGCCAGCAGCTTAGTTCCGAGCTCCTATAATTCACCCCTCCACTTT
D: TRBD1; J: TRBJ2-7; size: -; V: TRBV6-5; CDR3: CASLAPQGARYEQYF; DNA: TGTGCCAGCCTCGCCCCCCAGGGGGCTAGGTACGAGCAGTACTTC
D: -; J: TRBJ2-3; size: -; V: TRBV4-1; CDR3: CASSQEGGPGDTQYF; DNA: TGCGCCAGCAGCCAAGAGGGGGGGCCGGGAGATACGCAGTATTTT
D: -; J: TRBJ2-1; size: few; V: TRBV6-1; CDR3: CASPKKGGGRPFF; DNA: TGTGCCAGCCCGAAGAAAGGAGGGGGCCGCCCGTTCTTC
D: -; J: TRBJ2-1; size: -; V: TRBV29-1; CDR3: CSVPSSAVNEQFF; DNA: TGCAGCGTCCCTTCCAGCGCGGTAAATGAGCAGTTCTTC
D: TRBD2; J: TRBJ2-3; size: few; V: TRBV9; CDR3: CASSAKAGVADTQYF; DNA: TGTGCCAGCAGCGCGAAAGCGGGAGTCGCAGATACGCAGTATTTT
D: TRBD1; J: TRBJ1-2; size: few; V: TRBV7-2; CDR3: CASSFRQQGARNGYTF; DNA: TGTGCCAGCAGCTTTAGACAACAGGGGGCTAGGAATGGCTACACCTTC
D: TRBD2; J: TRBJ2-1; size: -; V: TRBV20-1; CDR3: CSAISGRTYNEQFF; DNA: TGCAGTGCTATTAGCGGGAGAACCTACAATGAGCAGTTCTTC
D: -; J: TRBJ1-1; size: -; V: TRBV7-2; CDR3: CASSPVGGATTEAFF; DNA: TGTGCCAGCAGCCCCGTAGGGGGGGCGACCACTGAAGCTTTCTTT
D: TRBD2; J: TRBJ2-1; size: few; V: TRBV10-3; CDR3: CAISVETSGPREQFF; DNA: TGTGCCATCAGTGTGGAGACTAGCGGGCCCAGGGAGCAGTTCTTC
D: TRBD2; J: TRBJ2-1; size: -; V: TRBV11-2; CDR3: CASVWGSGGPFEEQFF; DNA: TGTGCCAGCGTGTGGGGTAGCGGGGGTCCTTTCGAGGAGCAGTTCTTC
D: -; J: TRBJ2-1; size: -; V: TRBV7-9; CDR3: CATPGASTSSYNEQFF; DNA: TGTGCCACTCCCGGGGCTTCCACCAGCTCCTACAATGAGCAGTTCTTC
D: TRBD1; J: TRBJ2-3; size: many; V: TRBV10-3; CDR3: CAISESRQGSTDTQYF; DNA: TGTGCCATCAGTGAGTCTCGACAGGGGAGCACAGATACGCAGTATTTT
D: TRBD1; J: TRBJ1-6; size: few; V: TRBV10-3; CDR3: CAISDIVTGGPPLHF; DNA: TGTGCCATCAGTGACATAGTGACAGGGGGCCCACCCCTCCACTTT
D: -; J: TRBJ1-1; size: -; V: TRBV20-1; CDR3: CSVPSAQGHTEAFF; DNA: TGCAGTGTTCCATCAGCCCAGGGCCACACTGAAGCTTTCTTT